Sequencing of this TCR beta chain was carried out in a study of T cell clonotyping in hematopoietic cell transplantation. Study-level background: Recipients' pretransplant samples followed cytoreduction.

General study points: After transplant, recipient diversity fell while pathologically expanded clonotypes grew through day 180.

Sequencing was performed with immunoSEQ multiplex PCR; in TCRdb, only in-frame clones are kept and a portion is missing. The table has roughly 30,000 clones, 82% seen once. J lost 7 bases, V lost 0 bases, and 6 bases had no gene match. The CDR3 is 15 residues long. CDR1 and CDR2 from the germline V gene are MNHEY and SVGAGI. Time point given: recipient sample about 28 days before transplant, after cytoreduction. Points on this clone: Its specificity is not known.

The input for sequencing was peripheral blood mononuclear cells, taken before stem cell transplant. This sequence joins TRBV6-5 and TRBJ2-1, with 7 nucleotides matching TRBD1. This receptor was obtained from a man aged 35 to 55 with acute myeloid leukemia. Some clones in this sample may be carry-over from other donors' samples. CDR3 DNA sequence: TGTGCCAGCAGTTACTCAGGGACAGTCCTGAATGAGCAGTTCTTC. This sequence encodes CASSYSGTVLNEQFF.